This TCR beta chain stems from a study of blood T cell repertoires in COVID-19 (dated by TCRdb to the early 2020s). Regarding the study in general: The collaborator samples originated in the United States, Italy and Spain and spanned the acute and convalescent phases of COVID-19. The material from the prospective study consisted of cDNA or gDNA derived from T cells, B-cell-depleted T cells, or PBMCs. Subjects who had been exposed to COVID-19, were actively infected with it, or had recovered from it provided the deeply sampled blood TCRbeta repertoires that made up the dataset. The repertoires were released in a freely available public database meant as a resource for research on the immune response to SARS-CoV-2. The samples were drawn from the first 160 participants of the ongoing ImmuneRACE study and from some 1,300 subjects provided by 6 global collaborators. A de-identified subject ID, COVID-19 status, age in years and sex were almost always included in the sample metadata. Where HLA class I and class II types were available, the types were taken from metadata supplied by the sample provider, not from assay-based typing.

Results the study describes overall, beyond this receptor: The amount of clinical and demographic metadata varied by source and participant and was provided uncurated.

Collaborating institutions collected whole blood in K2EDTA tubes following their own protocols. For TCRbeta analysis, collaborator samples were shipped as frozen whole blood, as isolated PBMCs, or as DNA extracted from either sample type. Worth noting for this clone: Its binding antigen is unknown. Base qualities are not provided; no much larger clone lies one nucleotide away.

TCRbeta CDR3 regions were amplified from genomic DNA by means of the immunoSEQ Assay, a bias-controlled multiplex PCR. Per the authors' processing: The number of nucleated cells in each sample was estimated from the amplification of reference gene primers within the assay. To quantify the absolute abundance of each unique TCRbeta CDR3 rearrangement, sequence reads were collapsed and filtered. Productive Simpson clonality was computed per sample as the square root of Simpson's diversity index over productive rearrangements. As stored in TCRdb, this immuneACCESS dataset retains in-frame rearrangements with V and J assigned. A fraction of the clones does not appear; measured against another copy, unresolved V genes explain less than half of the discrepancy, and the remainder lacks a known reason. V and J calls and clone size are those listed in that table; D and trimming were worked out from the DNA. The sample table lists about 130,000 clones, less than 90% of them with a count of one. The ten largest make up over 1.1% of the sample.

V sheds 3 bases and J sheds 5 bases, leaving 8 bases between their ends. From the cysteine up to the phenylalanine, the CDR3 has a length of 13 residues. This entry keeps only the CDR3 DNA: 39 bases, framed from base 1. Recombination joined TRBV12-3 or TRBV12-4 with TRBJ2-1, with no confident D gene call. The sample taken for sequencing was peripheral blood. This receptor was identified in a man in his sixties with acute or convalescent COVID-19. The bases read TGTGCCAGCAGTTTCCAGGTGAACAATGAGCAGTTCTTC. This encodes CASSFQVNNEQFF.